This T cell receptor beta chain is drawn from a study of T cell responses to AZD1222 COVID-19 vaccine. Study conclusions and caveats: Females made up more of the donors, who were largely white British, and clonal diversity may have come out too low. At baseline, seropositivity was found in only six or seven AZD1222 recipients.

The repertoire was sequenced with immunoSEQ multiplex PCR; TCRdb's copy has only in-frame clones and lacks some. Counted here are over 120,000 clones, about 92% occurring once; the ten biggest clones make up around 1.7%. To note about this clone: Antigen unknown.

J gave up 2 bases and V 5 bases, and 7 bases lay outside the gene matches. This CDR3 spans 15 amino acids. The germline gives CDR1 SGHDN, CDR2 FVKESK. This chain connects TRBV14 to TRBJ2-3, with 7 bases fitting TRBD1. This receptor was identified in an adult who received the AZD1222 COVID-19 vaccine. The sequenced sample was peripheral blood, obtained 28 days after the second AZD1222 dose. The CDR3 DNA is TGTGCCAGCAGCACCCGGGACAGCCTCACAGATACGCAGTATTTT. Translated, it gives CASSTRDSLTDTQYF.